This is a list of T cell receptor beta chains from one sample in a study of blood T cell repertoires in COVID-19. The assay was immunoSEQ multiplex PCR, and TCRdb's table has in-frame clones only and misses some. The sample yields about 430,000 clones, roughly 90% seen once. The source material was PBMCs or T cells enriched from blood (not recorded which). The receptor set was obtained from a woman younger than 30 who had been exposed to COVID-19. CDR3s include the opening cysteine and the closing phenylalanine or tryptophan. Each record gives: V gene, clone size, J gene, D gene, CDR3 DNA, CDR3 protein. D genes are given only for firm matches. Some rows mark clone size as missing; the rest say once, few, many or name a class of expanded clone.

TRBV7-3,.,TRBJ2-3,TRBD2,TGTGCCAGCAGCATTAGCGGGGGGGCCGTTTATACGCAGTATTTT,CASSISGGAVYTQYF
TRBV7-2,.,TRBJ2-1,TRBD2,TGTGCCAGCAGCTTCCTAGCGGGGGGATTCTCCTACAATGAGCAGTTCTTC,CASSFLAGGFSYNEQFF
TRBV12-5,.,TRBJ2-1,TRBD2,TGTGCTAGTGGTTTACGGGAGGAACGGGTCTTC,CASGLREERVF
TRBV19,.,TRBJ2-2,.,TGTGCCAGTAGTATCTCACAGGTGACGACCGGGGAGCTGTTTTTT,CASSISQVTTGELFF
TRBV7-2,once,TRBJ2-7,.,TGTGCCAGCAGCTTGCGCCCAGGGGTCGTCAGCGAGCAGTACTTC,CASSLRPGVVSEQYF
TRBV7-8,.,TRBJ2-7,.,TGTGCCACCGGGACTTCTAACTCCTACGAGCAGTACTTC,CATGTSNSYEQYF
TRBV7-9,.,TRBJ1-2,.,TGTGCCAGCAGCAGAGACAGGTTCCCCTATGGCTACACCTTC,CASSRDRFPYGYTF
TRBV6-5,.,TRBJ2-7,TRBD1,TGTGCCAGCAGTTACTCGCGGACAGGGGTAAGCGAGCAGTACTTC,CASSYSRTGVSEQYF
TRBV7-7,.,TRBJ2-1,TRBD2,TGTGCTAGCAGCCCCGGGACTAGCGGGGTCAATGAGCAGTTCTTC,CASSPGTSGVNEQFF
TRBV7-2,few,TRBJ1-5,TRBD1,TGTGCCAGCAGTTCACAGGGGGCTCAGCCCCAGCATTTT,CASSSQGAQPQHF
TRBV29-1,once,TRBJ2-1,.,TGCAGCGTTGGTTCGGTGGATGGGGCACGATGGGATGAGCAGTTCTTC,CSVGSVDGARWDEQFF
TRBV5-1,few,TRBJ2-7,.,TGCGCCAGCAGCCCGACAGCGAATTACGAGCAGTACTTC,CASSPTANYEQYF
TRBV15,.,TRBJ1-2,.,TGTGCCACCAGCAGAGACGCGGGCTACACCTTC,CATSRDAGYTF
TRBV7-6,.,TRBJ1-6,.,TGTGCCAGCAGAGCCCTTAATTCACCCCTCCACTTT,CASRALNSPLHF
TRBV28,.,TRBJ1-2,.,TGTGCCAGCAGTGCGACAGGCCTTCGGGATGGCTACACCTTC,CASSATGLRDGYTF
TRBV15,.,TRBJ2-1,.,TGTGCCACCAGCAACCTCGCGTCGAGCTCCTACAATGAGCAGTTCTTC,CATSNLASSSYNEQFF
TRBV3-1/TRBV3-2,.,TRBJ2-3,.,TGTGCCAGCAGCCAGAGAAGGAGGGGCACAGATACGCAGTATTTT,CASSQRRRGTDTQYF
TRBV3-1/TRBV3-2,once,TRBJ1-2,TRBD1,TGTGCCAGCAGCTCCGTGACCGGGACAGGGTGGGTTCGGAGCGATGGCTACACCTTC,CASSSVTGTGWVRSDGYTF
TRBV9,.,TRBJ1-3,TRBD1,TGTGCCAGCAGCGCCAGTGGGCAGGGGGCTGGAAACACCATATATTTT,CASSASGQGAGNTIYF
TRBV4-3,.,TRBJ1-6,TRBD1,TGCGCCAGCAGCCAGACAGGGGCTCGGGGCTCCTATAATTCACCCCTCCACTTT,CASSQTGARGSYNSPLHF
TRBV4-1,.,TRBJ2-3,TRBD2,TGCGCCAGCAGTCCTACTAGCGTGGGAGATGATACGCAGTATTTT,CASSPTSVGDDTQYF
TRBV28,.,TRBJ2-7,TRBD2,TGTGCCAGCACCCCCGGTCTAGCGGGATCCTACGAGCAGTACTTC,CASTPGLAGSYEQYF
TRBV28,.,TRBJ2-3,.,TGTGCCAGCAGTTTCGCGGGTAGCGGTAGCACAGATACGCAGTATTTT,CASSFAGSGSTDTQYF
TRBV19,.,TRBJ2-7,TRBD1,TGTGCCAGTAGTCCCTCACAGGGGAGCTCCTACGAGCAGTACTTC,CASSPSQGSSYEQYF
TRBV7-2,.,TRBJ1-5,TRBD1,TGTGCCAGCAGCTTTACAGGGGGCGGGAGCAATCAGCCCCAGCATTTT,CASSFTGGGSNQPQHF
TRBV14,.,TRBJ2-7,.,TGTGCCAGCAGCCATGGGGCCCCCGGAACGTTCGAGCAGTACTTC,CASSHGAPGTFEQYF
TRBV15,.,TRBJ1-6,.,TGTGCCACCGTGAAACTTGGCAGGGGACCCAATTCACCCCTCCACTTT,CATVKLGRGPNSPLHF
TRBV4-1,.,TRBJ1-2,.,TGCGCCAGCAGCCAAGATTTTAAAAAGCGTGGCCATGGCTACACCTTC,CASSQDFKKRGHGYTF
TRBV28,.,TRBJ2-5,TRBD1,TGTGCCAGCAGCCCAGGGGGGACAGGGGGCGCAGAGACCCAGTACTTC,CASSPGGTGGAETQYF
TRBV5-6,.,TRBJ1-5,.,TGTGCCAGCACTTTTGGGGGGAATAGCAATCAGCCCCAGCATTTT,CASTFGGNSNQPQHF
TRBV7-2,.,TRBJ2-3,TRBD2,TGTGCCAGCAGCCTGGGGACTAGCGGGAACACAGATACGCAGTATTTT,CASSLGTSGNTDTQYF
TRBV4-1,.,TRBJ2-7,.,TGCGCCAGCAGCCAGTCGGACTACCCTGGGGGCGAGCAGTACTTC,CASSQSDYPGGEQYF
TRBV28,.,TRBJ2-7,.,TGTGCCAGCAGCTCGACAGGTTACGAGCAGTACTTC,CASSSTGYEQYF
TRBV24-1,few,TRBJ1-1,.,TGTGCCACCAGGGAACGACAGTCGCGGAACACTGAAGCTTTCTTT,CATRERQSRNTEAFF
TRBV5-6,.,TRBJ1-5,TRBD1,TGTGCCAGCAGCTCGTTGGACAGGGAAGGGCAGCCCCAGCATTTT,CASSSLDREGQPQHF
TRBV3-1/TRBV3-2,.,TRBJ1-2,TRBD1,TGTGCCAGCAGCCGTTTGGCAGGGGGTGGTGGTGGCTACACCTTC,CASSRLAGGGGGYTF
TRBV18,.,TRBJ1-5,.,TGTGCCAGCTCACCCACAGGGACTCAGCCCCAGCATTTT,CASSPTGTQPQHF
TRBV11-2,.,TRBJ2-5,TRBD2,TGTGCCAGCAGCTTAGGGCTACTAGCGGGGGGCCGTGGGCAAGAGACCCAGTACTTC,CASSLGLLAGGRGQETQYF
TRBV4-3,.,TRBJ1-1,TRBD1,TGCGCCAGCAGCCAAGACGTCAGGGGGAAGTTTACTGAAGCTTTCTTT,CASSQDVRGKFTEAFF
TRBV12-3/TRBV12-4,.,TRBJ2-3,.,TGTGCCAGCAGTTTAGAGCGAGCAGATACGCAGTATTTT,CASSLERADTQYF
TRBV18,.,TRBJ1-4,.,TGTGCCAGCTCCCATGGGGGGGCAACTAATGAAAAACTGTTTTTT,CASSHGGATNEKLFF
TRBV21-1,.,TRBJ1-5,.,TGTGCCAGCAACAGGGATGGCAATCAGCCCCAGCATTTT,CASNRDGNQPQHF
TRBV24-1,.,TRBJ1-1,.,TGTGCCACCAGTGGTCGGGGGGCGAACACTGAAGCTTTCTTT,CATSGRGANTEAFF
TRBV4-1,few,TRBJ2-7,TRBD1,TGCGCCAGCAGCCCAACACTAGGGAACAGGGGGTACTACGAGCAGTACTTC,CASSPTLGNRGYYEQYF
TRBV5-1,.,TRBJ2-5,TRBD1,TGCGCCAGCAGCTTTCAGGGGGAAGAGACCCAGTACTTC,CASSFQGEETQYF
TRBV24-1,.,TRBJ2-2,TRBD1,TGTGCCACCAGTGCTTCAGACAGGGACACCGGGGAGCTGTTTTTT,CATSASDRDTGELFF
TRBV7-8,few,TRBJ1-5,.,TGTGCCAGCAGCCTCCGACGGGGTAGAGAGCCCCAGCATTTT,CASSLRRGREPQHF
TRBV11-2,.,TRBJ2-2,.,TGTGCCAGCAGCGTGGACAGATCGAACACCGGGGAGCTGTTTTTT,CASSVDRSNTGELFF
TRBV5-8,.,TRBJ1-1,.,TGTGCCAGCAGCCCACTTAACACTGAAGCTTTCTTT,CASSPLNTEAFF
TRBV28,.,TRBJ2-2,.,TGTGCCAGCGGTGGCGGGACAGCCGATCCCGGGGAGCTGTTTTTT,CASGGGTADPGELFF